The next 16 T cell receptor beta chains were all read from a single sample in a study of control samples from healthy donors and cancer patients. Generated by immunoSEQ multiplex PCR, the TCRdb table keeps only in-frame clones and is missing some. Among tens of thousands of clones listed, just over 90% were seen once. Source material: blood. All receptors come from a woman in her 30s in good health.

The chain couples TRBV6-1 to TRBJ1-5; D is uncertain. This CDR3 region has 16 residues. Between the trimmed V and J ends, which lost 2 bases and 0 bases, there was a span of 11 bases. CDR1 MNHNS and CDR2 SASEGT come from the germline V gene. The CDR3 is CASSEFSSDSNQPQHF. In DNA form, the CDR3 reads TGTGCCAGCAGTGAATTTTCGTCAGATAGCAATCAGCCCCAGCATTTT.

In nucleotides, the CDR3 is TGTGCCACCAGTGATAAGGCTAGCGGGAGGTTGAATGAGCAGTTCTTC. Translated: CATSDKASGRLNEQFF. The chain links TRBV24-1 to TRBJ2-1, with TRBD2 matching over 11 bases. The CDR3 totals 16 residues. In germline, CDR1 is KGHDR, CDR2 SFDVKD. V lost 3 bases, J lost 7 bases, and 7 bases stayed unmatched.

The chain links TRBV19 to TRBJ2-1; D is unresolved. The CDR3 extends over 12 amino acids. V gave up 2 bases and J gave up 7 bases, with 6 bases separating them. Per the germline V gene, CDR1 is LNHDA and CDR2 is SQIVND (reference sequence). CDR3 sequence reads: CASSIIVNEQFF. The CDR3 nucleotides are TGTGCCAGTAGTATAATAGTAAATGAGCAGTTCTTC.

J is TRBJ1-1 and V is TRBV29-1; tentative D call: TRBD1 (5 bases). The germline V and J ends were trimmed by 0 bases and 3 bases, with 17 bases remaining between them. Germline CDR1 reads SQVTM; CDR2 reads ANQGSEA. The CDR3 totals 16 residues. Written as DNA, the CDR3 is TGCAGCGTTGAAGATGTCTCAGGGAGAGGCCACACTGAAGCTTTCTTT. It is translated as CSVEDVSGRGHTEAFF.

The rearrangement uses TRBV6-6 and TRBJ2-7; D assignment may be TRBD1 or TRBD2 (6 bases each). V was trimmed by 8 bases and J by 2 bases, leaving 13 bases between them. CDR1 and CDR2 from the germline V gene are MNHNY and SVGAGI (reference sequence). The CDR3 length is 13 residues. The CDR3 sequence: CASLEGGTYEQYF. The CDR3 DNA sequence: TGTGCCAGCTTAGAGGGGGGAACCTACGAGCAGTACTTC.

The chain couples TRBV28 to TRBJ1-1; no definite D call. Germline V CDR1 and CDR2: MDHEN, SYDVKM. Between the trimmed V and J ends, which lost 5 bases and 6 bases, there was a span of 19 bases. This CDR3 has 15 amino acids. The DNA for the CDR3 is TGTGCCAGCAGTCCCTTAGGGAAAATAAGGCCTGAAGCTTTCTTT. The encoded protein is CASSPLGKIRPEAFF.

V and J are TRBV7-9 and TRBJ1-4, with D possibly being TRBD1 (6 bases). V was cut by 5 bases and J by 0 bases, with 10 bases left in between. Germline CDR1 and CDR2: SEHNR and FQNEAQ (reference sequence). The CDR3 loop spans 15 amino acids. As DNA, the CDR3 is TGTGCCAGCAGCGACGACAGGACAACTAATGAAAAACTGTTTTTT. Residues: CASSDDRTTNEKLFF.

The V call is TRBV2, the J call TRBJ1-5; TRBD1 might be the D (6 bases). Germline V lookup: CDR1 SNHLY, CDR2 FYNNEI. The V and J ends lost 6 bases and 2 bases respectively, with 14 bases between them. This CDR3 is 15 amino acids long. The CDR3 nucleotides are TGTGCCAGCAGCCAGGGGAGGGTAGGCAATCAGCCCCAGCATTTT. Amino acid sequence: CASSQGRVGNQPQHF.

V and J are TRBV14 and TRBJ2-6, with 8 bases matching TRBD1. V shed 4 bases, J shed 0 bases, and the junction held 8 bases outside the gene matches. The CDR3 extends over 18 amino acids. CDR1 is SGHDN and CDR2 is FVKESK in the germline V gene. Here the CDR3 DNA reads TGTGCCAGCAGCCCTCGGACAGGGCGGAGCTCTGGGGCCAACGTCCTGACTTTC. Encoded protein: CASSPRTGRSSGANVLTF.

V and J are TRBV4-1 and TRBJ2-2, with no clear D. Germline CDR1 is MGHRA and CDR2 is YSYEKL. V lost 0 bases and J lost 7, with 6 bases in between. This CDR3 region has 13 residues. Here the CDR3 reads CASSQEGHGELFF. The CDR3 DNA is TGCGCCAGCAGCCAAGAAGGTCACGGGGAGCTGTTTTTT.

The chain employs TRBV6-1 and TRBJ2-1; a weak D match, TRBD2 (5 bases). CDR3 length: 14 residues. V was cut by 3 bases and J by 4 bases, with 10 bases left in between. Germline CDR1 MNHNS, CDR2 SASEGT. CDR3 region: CASSDPRTYNEQFF. The CDR3, as DNA: TGTGCCAGCAGTGACCCCAGGACTTACAATGAGCAGTTCTTC.

The V and J genes are TRBV21-1 and TRBJ2-2; the D segment call TRBD1 is taken from the table without a DNA check. TRBV21-1 is given as a pseudogene. The CDR3 consists of 10 residues. The CDR3 bases are TGTGCCAGCCCCAGCGGGGAGCTGTTTTTT. Translating it yields CASPSGELFF.

The count of this clone is one. The chain links TRBV5-8 to TRBJ1-1; D is uncertain. V was trimmed by 0 bases and J by 1 base, leaving 4 bases between them. The germline V gene has CDR1 SGHTS and CDR2 YDEGEE. CDR3 length equals 13 residues. The CDR3: CASSLGWNTEAFF. The CDR3, as DNA: TGTGCCAGCAGCTTGGGATGGAACACTGAAGCTTTCTTT.

The chain joins TRBV18 to TRBJ2-5; D gene ambiguous. The CDR3 length is 11 residues. The germline CDR1 and CDR2 sequences are KGHSH and LQKENI. V was shortened by 2 bases and J by 3 bases, with 1 base between the two germline ends. CDR3 loop: CASSPEETQYF. CDR3 coding DNA: TGTGCCAGCTCACCAGAAGAGACCCAGTACTTC.

The chain employs TRBV6-4 and TRBJ2-1; tentatively, D is TRBD1 (5 bases). The length of the CDR3 is 15 residues. CDR1 and CDR2 (germline): MRHNA, SNTAGT. The V end was cut by 3 bases, the J end by 4 bases, with 13 bases between. CDR3 DNA: TGTGCCAGCAGTGATGGACACGGTAAATACAATGAGCAGTTCTTC. Protein product: CASSDGHGKYNEQFF.

The gene calls are TRBV9 and TRBJ2-2, with no clear D. The V and J ends lost 2 bases and 7 bases respectively, with 9 bases between them. CDR3 length: 13 residues. Germline lookup yields CDR1 SGDLS and CDR2 YYNGEE. The CDR3 reads CASSVTEVGELFF. The CDR3 DNA follows: TGTGCCAGCAGCGTCACCGAGGTCGGGGAGCTGTTTTTT.